The 20 T cell receptor beta chains in this list originate from one sample, sequenced in a study of T cells of healthy individuals. In TCRdb, the 5' RACE reads were re-called with MiXCR into one record per CDR3 protein. In the table there are around 83,000 distinct CDR3 sequences, approximately 5.4% of which are singletons. All receptors come from a female donor in good health.

This clonotype was observed at least ten times. The V gene is TRBV30, the J gene TRBJ2-2; possible D gene TRBD1, 6 bases. The CDR3 has 14 residues. Trimming left V 3 bases short and J 6 bases short, with 14 bases between. Germline-derived CDR1 and CDR2 are GTSNPN and SVGIG (reference sequence). The CDR3 here is CAWSQGFGPGELFF. CDR3 nucleotide sequence: TGTGCCTGGAGCCAGGGGTTTGGCCCCGGGGAGCTGTTTTTT.

Here the CDR3 DNA reads TGTGCCTGGAGTTCGGGGGGGACAGGGGGCAATGAGCAGTTCTTC. Translation gives CAWSSGGTGGNEQFF. The chain is built from TRBV30 and TRBJ2-1, with TRBD1 identical over 11 bases. The junction had 6 bases not matched to a gene; V was cut back by 2 bases and J by 6 bases. CDR1 is GTSNPN and CDR2 is SVGIG in the germline V gene (reference sequence). There are 15 residues in the CDR3.

This clonotype appeared many times. The V and J genes are TRBV7-2 and TRBJ2-1; 12 positions agree with TRBD2. Germline assignment: CDR1 SGHTA and CDR2 FQGNSA. The CDR3 length is 16 residues. With V trimmed by 4 bases and J by 6 bases, 7 bases remained unmatched. CDR3 sequence (DNA): TGTGCCAGCAGCTCGGGACTAGCGGGTGCTCGCAATGAGCAGTTCTTC. It is translated as CASSSGLAGARNEQFF. The full variable domain, with the rest looked up from reference TRBV7-2 and TRBJ2-1, is GAGVSQSPSNKVTEKGKDVELRCDPISGHTALYWYRQSLGQGLEFLIYFQGNSAPDKSGLPSDRFSAERTGGSVSTLTIQRTQQEDSAVYLCASSSGLAGARNEQFFGPGTRLTVL.

This clonotype was seen many times. The chain joins TRBV27 to TRBJ2-3, with 10 bases fitting TRBD2. Unmatched junction bases numbered 14, after V lost 5 bases and J lost 6 bases. The V gene's germline CDR1 is MNHEY and CDR2 SMNVEV (reference sequence). The CDR3 is made up of 17 amino acids. CDR3 loop: CASSPPPPSGRRDTQYF. The CDR3 DNA reads TGTGCCAGCAGTCCACCCCCCCCTAGCGGGAGACGGGATACGCAGTATTTT.

The V gene is TRBV6-5, the J gene TRBJ2-2; perhaps D is TRBD1 or TRBD2 (6 bases each). This CDR3 has 15 residues. V lost 6 bases, J lost 6 bases, and 17 bases lay in between. CDR1 is MNHEY and CDR2 is SVGAGI in the germline V gene. The CDR3 region has the DNA TGTGCCAGCAGGTCGGGGGCCGCAAGACCCGGGGAGCTGTTTTTT. Translated: CASRSGAARPGELFF.

This clonotype has at least ten counts. V is TRBV6-2 or TRBV6-3 and J is TRBJ1-1; 7 nucleotides line up with TRBD1. The CDR3 has 16 amino acids. Trimming removed 4 bases from V and 0 bases from J; junction bases left unmatched: 8. The germline V gene encodes CDR1 MNHEY and CDR2 SVGEGT. DNA for the CDR3: TGTGCCAGCAGTTTTACTTGGACAGGTATGAACACTGAAGCTTTCTTT. This encodes CASSFTWTGMNTEAFF.

This clonotype was picked up many times. The chain has TRBV6-2 or TRBV6-3 and TRBJ2-7; D unresolved. The CDR3 is 13 residues long. V was trimmed by 1 base and J by 4 bases, leaving 8 bases between them. From germline, CDR1 is MNHEY and CDR2 SVGEGT. The CDR3 bases are TGTGCCAGCAGTTACTTATCGGTATACGAGCAGTACTTC. This sequence encodes CASSYLSVYEQYF.

The chain recombines TRBV6-2 or TRBV6-3 with TRBJ1-5; D may be TRBD1 (5 bases). CDR1 MNHEY and CDR2 SVGEGT come from the germline V gene. There are 15 residues in the CDR3. Between the trimmed V and J ends, which lost 2 bases and 2 bases, there was a span of 10 bases. The CDR3, as DNA: TGTGCCAGCAGTTACGAGGGGTTGGGCAATCAGCCCCAGCATTTT. This codes for CASSYEGLGNQPQHF.

This clonotype has a count of ten or more. The rearrangement links TRBV5-6 to TRBJ2-4, with TRBD2 identical over 10 bases. CDR1 is SGHDT, CDR2 YYEEEE, per germline. Trimming cost V 8 bases and J 0 bases; bases outside gene matches: 11. CDR3 length: 17 residues. The CDR3 coding sequence is TGTGCCAGTTGGGGGGCTAGCGGGAGTGGAGCCAAAAACATTCAGTACTTC. It is translated as CASWGASGSGAKNIQYF.

This clonotype has ten or more counts. The chain combines TRBV18 with TRBJ2-5, with D hard to call. Germline values: CDR1 KGHSH, CDR2 LQKENI. The CDR3 contains 14 residues. The V and J ends lost 2 bases and 4 bases respectively, with 11 bases between them. The CDR3 reads CASSPSGHTETQYF. CDR3 nucleotide sequence: TGTGCCAGCTCACCATCTGGTCACACAGAGACCCAGTACTTC.

This chain connects TRBV20-1 to TRBJ2-2; D might be TRBD2 (6 bases). The CDR3 is made up of 15 amino acids. Looked up from germline, CDR1 is DFQATT and CDR2 is SNEGSKA (reference sequence). Deletions cut 2 bases from V and 4 bases from J, with 14 bases between. CDR3 DNA: TGCAGTGCTAGAAACCTCCTAGCGCCCACCGGGGAGCTGTTTTTT. Protein product: CSARNLLAPTGELFF.

The chain has TRBV11-2 and TRBJ1-4; 9 positions match TRBD1. This CDR3 contains 15 residues. With V trimmed by 7 bases and J by 7 bases, 10 bases remained unmatched. The germline V gene encodes CDR1 SGHAT and CDR2 FQNNGV. CDR3 residues: CASTLNRGLGEKLFF. The CDR3 DNA reads as TGTGCCAGCACCCTAAACAGGGGGCTGGGTGAAAAACTGTTTTTT.

In this sample, this clonotype turned up a few times. The rearrangement links TRBV29-1 to TRBJ2-2, with D perhaps TRBD2 (5 bases). Germline V gives CDR1 SQVTM, CDR2 ANQGSEA. Trimming shortened V by 3 bases and J by 4 bases, and 6 bases separated the two germline ends. The CDR3 runs to 12 residues. The CDR3 region has the DNA TGCAGCGTTGATCGGGGCACCGGGGAGCTGTTTTTT. As protein: CSVDRGTGELFF.

Many counts were recorded for this clonotype. CDR3 DNA: TGTGCCAGCAGCTTCCGAGGCACAGATACGCAGTATTTT. This gives the protein CASSFRGTDTQYF. V and J are TRBV5-6 and TRBJ2-3; D not certain. V lost 2 bases and J 1 base, leaving 5 bases between the germline ends. This CDR3 contains 13 residues. Germline CDR1 is SGHDT and CDR2 is YYEEEE.

This clonotype was observed many times. V usage is TRBV6-5 and J usage is TRBJ2-1; 11 bases fit TRBD2. The CDR3 spans 16 residues. The germline V gene has CDR1 MNHEY and CDR2 SVGAGI. Trimming removed 2 bases from V and 9 bases from J; junction bases left unmatched: 9. CDR3 sequence reads: CASSYGTSGFRGEQFF. CDR3 nucleotide sequence: TGTGCCAGCAGTTACGGGACTAGCGGTTTCCGCGGTGAGCAGTTCTTC.

This clonotype appeared a few times. The chain employs TRBV6-2 or TRBV6-3 and TRBJ1-1; 7 nucleotides agree with TRBD1. The CDR3 length is 15 residues. J was trimmed by 5 bases and V by 6 bases; bases with no gene match: 12. CDR1 MNHEY and CDR2 SVGEGT come from the germline V gene. CDR3 in DNA: TGTGCCAGCAGCCTCGCCGGGGCAGGGGGGACTGAAGCTTTCTTT. Protein sequence: CASSLAGAGGTEAFF.

This clonotype was detected a few times. The chain combines TRBV6-1 with TRBJ1-2, with D possibly TRBD1 on 6 matching bases. CDR3 length: 15 amino acids. The V end lost 6 bases, the J end lost 5 bases, and 19 bases lay between the germline ends. CDR1 and CDR2 (germline): MNHNS, SASEGT. The CDR3 spells CASRSVQGGLYGYTF. The CDR3 coding sequence is TGTGCCAGCAGAAGCGTACAGGGCGGACTTTATGGCTACACCTTC.

This clonotype has just one count. The chain employs TRBV2 and TRBJ1-5; the D gene is possibly TRBD1 (5 bases). Germline CDR1 reads SNHLY; CDR2 reads FYNNEI. The CDR3 runs 15 residues. Trimming pared 3 bases from V and 2 bases from J, leaving 11 bases between. CDR3 protein: CASSDRDGGNQPQHF. CDR3 nucleotide sequence: TGTGCCAGCAGTGATAGGGACGGGGGCAATCAGCCCCAGCATTTT.

This clonotype was recorded many times. The chain joins TRBV14 to TRBJ1-3; D not resolved. The CDR3 is 14 residues long. Germline V gives CDR1 SGHDN, CDR2 FVKESK. Deletions cut 0 bases from V and 0 bases from J, with 3 bases between. The CDR3 sequence: CASSQDLSGNTIYF. DNA of the CDR3: TGTGCCAGCAGCCAAGACCTCTCTGGAAACACCATATATTTT.

This clonotype was seen repeatedly, ten times or more. The gene calls are TRBV6-6 and TRBJ2-7; tentative D call: TRBD2 (5 bases). The CDR3 has 13 amino acids. Trimming removed 6 bases from V and 3 bases from J, with 12 bases in between. CDR1 and CDR2 from the germline V gene are MNHNY and SVGAGI (reference sequence). CDR3 in DNA: TGTGCCAGCAGCGTCACCGGGGTCTACGAGCAGTACTTC. Protein: CASSVTGVYEQYF.